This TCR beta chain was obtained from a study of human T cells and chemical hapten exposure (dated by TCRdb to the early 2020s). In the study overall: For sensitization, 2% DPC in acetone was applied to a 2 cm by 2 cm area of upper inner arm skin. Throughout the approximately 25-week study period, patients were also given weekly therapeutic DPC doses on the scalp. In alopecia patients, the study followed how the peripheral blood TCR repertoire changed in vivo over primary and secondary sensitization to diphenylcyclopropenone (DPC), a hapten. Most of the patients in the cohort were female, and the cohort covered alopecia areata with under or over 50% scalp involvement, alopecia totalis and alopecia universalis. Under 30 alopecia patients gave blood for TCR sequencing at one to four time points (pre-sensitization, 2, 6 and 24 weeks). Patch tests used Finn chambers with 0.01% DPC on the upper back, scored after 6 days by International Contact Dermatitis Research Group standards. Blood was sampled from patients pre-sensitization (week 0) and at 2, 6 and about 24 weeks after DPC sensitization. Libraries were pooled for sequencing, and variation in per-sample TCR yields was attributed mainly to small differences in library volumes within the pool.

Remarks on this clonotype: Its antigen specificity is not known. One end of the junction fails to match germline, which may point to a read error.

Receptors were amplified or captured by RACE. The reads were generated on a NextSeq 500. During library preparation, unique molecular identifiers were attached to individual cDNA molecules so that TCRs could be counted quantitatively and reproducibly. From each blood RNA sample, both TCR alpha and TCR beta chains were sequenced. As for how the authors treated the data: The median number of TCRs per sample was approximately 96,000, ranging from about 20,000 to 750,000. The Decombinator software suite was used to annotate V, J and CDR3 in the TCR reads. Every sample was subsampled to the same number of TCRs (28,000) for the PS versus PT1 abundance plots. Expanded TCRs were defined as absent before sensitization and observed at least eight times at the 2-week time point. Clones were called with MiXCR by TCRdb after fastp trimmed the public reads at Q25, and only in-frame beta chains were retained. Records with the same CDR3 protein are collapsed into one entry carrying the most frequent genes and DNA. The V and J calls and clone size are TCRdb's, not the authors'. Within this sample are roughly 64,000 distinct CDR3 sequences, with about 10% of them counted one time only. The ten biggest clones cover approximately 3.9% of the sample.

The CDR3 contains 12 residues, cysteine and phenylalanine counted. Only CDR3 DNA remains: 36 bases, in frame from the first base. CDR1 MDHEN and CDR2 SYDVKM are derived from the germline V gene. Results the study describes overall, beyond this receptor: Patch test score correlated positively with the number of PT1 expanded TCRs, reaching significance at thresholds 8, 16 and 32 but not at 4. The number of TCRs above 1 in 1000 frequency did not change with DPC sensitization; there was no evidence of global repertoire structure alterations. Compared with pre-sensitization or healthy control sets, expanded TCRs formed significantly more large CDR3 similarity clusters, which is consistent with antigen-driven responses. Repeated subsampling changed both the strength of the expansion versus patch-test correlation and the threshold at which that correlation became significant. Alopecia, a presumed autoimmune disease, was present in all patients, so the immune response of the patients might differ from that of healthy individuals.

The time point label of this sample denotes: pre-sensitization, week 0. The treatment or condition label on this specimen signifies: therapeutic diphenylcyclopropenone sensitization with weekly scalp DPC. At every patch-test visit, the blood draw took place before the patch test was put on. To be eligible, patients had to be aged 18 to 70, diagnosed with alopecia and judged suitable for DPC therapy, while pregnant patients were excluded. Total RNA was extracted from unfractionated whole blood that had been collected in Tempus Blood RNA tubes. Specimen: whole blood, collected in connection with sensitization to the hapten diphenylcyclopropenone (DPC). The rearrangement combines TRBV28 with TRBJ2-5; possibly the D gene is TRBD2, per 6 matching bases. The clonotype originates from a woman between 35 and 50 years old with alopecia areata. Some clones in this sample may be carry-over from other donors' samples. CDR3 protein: CATSRGQETQYF. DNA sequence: TGTGCCACCAGTCGGGGGCAAGAGACCCAGTACTTC.